The TCR beta chain under discussion was sequenced for a study of blood T cell repertoires in COVID-19. Germline V gene lookup returns CDR1 LNHDA and CDR2 SQIVND (reference sequence). The CDR3 sequence is 13 residues long. V gave up 4 bases and J gave up 2 bases; unmatched junction bases: 1. Only in-frame clones appear in the TCRdb table, and some are missing; sequencing was by immunoSEQ multiplex PCR. The sample includes roughly 200,000 clones, 75% to 90% of them seen just once. The clonotype originates from an older woman with acute or convalescent COVID-19. Sequenced: peripheral blood. V gene TRBV19 combines with J gene TRBJ2-5, with 7 bases aligning to TRBD1. CDR3 loop: CASSRGQQETQYF. In DNA, the CDR3 is TGTGCCAGTAGTAGGGGACAGCAAGAGACCCAGTACTTC.